Listed below are T cell receptor beta chains from one sample, sequenced in a study of OX40 agonist ivuxolimab in advanced cancers. Here immunoSEQ multiplex PCR was the method, and the copy in TCRdb shows in-frame clones only, minus some. Here the sample spans around 79,000 clones, about 91% being singletons. The specimen comprised CD4+ or CD8+ T cells sorted from blood, sampled in a trial of the OX40 agonist ivuxolimab. These receptors were taken from an adult with an advanced solid tumor such as melanoma, head and neck, liver or kidney cancer. CDR3s include the opening cysteine and the closing phenylalanine or tryptophan. D genes are given only for firm matches. Part of the rows lack a size; the others show once, few, many or a class for expanded clones.

j_gene: TRBJ1-5
v_gene: TRBV27
d_gene: TRBD1
abundance: NA
CDR3aa: CASSLGTGGGNQPQHF
CDR3nt: TGTGCCAGCAGTTTAGGGACAGGGGGCGGCAATCAGCCCCAGCATTTT

j_gene: TRBJ2-1
v_gene: TRBV15
d_gene: NA
abundance: once
CDR3aa: CATSGTGSYNEQFF
CDR3nt: TGTGCCACCAGCGGAACCGGCTCCTACAATGAGCAGTTCTTC

j_gene: TRBJ1-5
v_gene: TRBV10-2
d_gene: NA
abundance: NA
CDR3aa: CASSDGRSKAQHF
CDR3nt: TGCGCCAGCAGTGATGGCCGGTCCAAGGCCCAGCATTTT

j_gene: TRBJ2-7
v_gene: TRBV19
d_gene: NA
abundance: NA
CDR3aa: CASSSQSYEQYF
CDR3nt: TGTGCCAGTAGTTCACAAAGCTACGAGCAGTACTTC

j_gene: TRBJ2-7
v_gene: TRBV9
d_gene: NA
abundance: NA
CDR3aa: CASSVAPRDEQYF
CDR3nt: TGTGCCAGCAGCGTAGCCCCCAGGGACGAGCAGTACTTC

j_gene: TRBJ1-3
v_gene: TRBV5-1
d_gene: NA
abundance: once
CDR3aa: CASSLAGAAGNTIYF
CDR3nt: TGCGCCAGCAGCTTGGCCGGGGCCGCTGGAAACACCATATATTTT

j_gene: TRBJ2-3
v_gene: TRBV11-2
d_gene: NA
abundance: NA
CDR3aa: CASSSGRGSDTQYF
CDR3nt: TGTGCCAGCAGCTCCGGGAGAGGTTCAGATACGCAGTATTTT

j_gene: TRBJ2-1
v_gene: TRBV6-6
d_gene: TRBD1
abundance: NA
CDR3aa: CASSWDRQSGNEQFF
CDR3nt: TGTGCCAGCAGTTGGGACAGGCAAAGTGGGAATGAGCAGTTCTTC

j_gene: TRBJ2-3
v_gene: TRBV4-3
d_gene: TRBD2
abundance: NA
CDR3aa: CASSQDKRETDTQYF
CDR3nt: TGCGCCAGCAGCCAAGATAAGCGGGAGACAGATACGCAGTATTTT

j_gene: TRBJ2-2
v_gene: TRBV9
d_gene: NA
abundance: NA
CDR3aa: CASSVGQGDTGELFF
CDR3nt: TGTGCCAGCAGCGTAGGGCAGGGAGACACCGGGGAGCTGTTTTTT

j_gene: TRBJ2-7
v_gene: TRBV6-1
d_gene: NA
abundance: NA
CDR3aa: CASSELTEQYF
CDR3nt: TGTGCCAGCAGTGAATTAACGGAGCAGTACTTC

j_gene: TRBJ1-3
v_gene: TRBV6-6
d_gene: NA
abundance: NA
CDR3aa: CASKEGGAGNTIYF
CDR3nt: TGTGCCAGCAAAGAGGGGGGGGCCGGAAACACCATATATTTT

j_gene: TRBJ1-6
v_gene: TRBV5-1
d_gene: NA
abundance: NA
CDR3aa: CASSQGGIRNSPLHF
CDR3nt: TGCGCCAGCAGCCAGGGTGGTATAAGGAATTCACCCCTCCACTTT

j_gene: TRBJ1-3
v_gene: TRBV7-2
d_gene: NA
abundance: NA
CDR3aa: CASSLVFPGRGSGNTIYF
CDR3nt: TGTGCCAGCAGCTTAGTTTTCCCAGGTCGCGGCTCTGGAAACACCATATATTTT

j_gene: TRBJ2-5
v_gene: TRBV5-1
d_gene: NA
abundance: NA
CDR3aa: CASSLGTVAETQYF
CDR3nt: TGCGCCAGCAGCTTGGGGACGGTTGCTGAGACCCAGTACTTC

j_gene: TRBJ1-6
v_gene: TRBV4-3
d_gene: NA
abundance: NA
CDR3aa: CASSQEGRFRSHSPLHF
CDR3nt: TGCGCCAGCAGCCAAGAGGGGAGGTTTCGCTCTCATTCACCCCTCCACTTT

j_gene: TRBJ1-3
v_gene: TRBV4-2
d_gene: NA
abundance: NA
CDR3aa: CASLKTDSGNTIYF
CDR3nt: TGTGCCAGCCTGAAGACCGACTCTGGAAACACCATATATTTT

j_gene: TRBJ2-5
v_gene: TRBV5-1
d_gene: TRBD1
abundance: NA
CDR3aa: CASSLARGGQGQETQYF
CDR3nt: TGCGCCAGCAGCTTGGCCAGAGGGGGACAGGGCCAAGAGACCCAGTACTTC

j_gene: TRBJ1-3
v_gene: TRBV11-3
d_gene: NA
abundance: NA
CDR3aa: CASRASGVNTIYF
CDR3nt: TGTGCCAGCAGAGCTTCAGGGGTAAACACCATATATTTT

j_gene: TRBJ2-5
v_gene: TRBV7-3
d_gene: TRBD2
abundance: NA
CDR3aa: CASSLLAGGGETQYF
CDR3nt: TGTGCCAGCAGTCTACTAGCGGGAGGAGGAGAGACCCAGTACTTC

j_gene: TRBJ1-1
v_gene: TRBV30
d_gene: NA
abundance: few
CDR3aa: CAWSVLSRAAAFF
CDR3nt: TGTGCCTGGAGTGTACTTAGTCGAGCCGCAGCTTTCTTT

j_gene: TRBJ1-3
v_gene: TRBV21-1
d_gene: NA
abundance: NA
CDR3aa: CASSLGLLAIPSGNTIYF
CDR3nt: TGTGCCAGCAGCTTAGGACTTTTAGCAATTCCCTCTGGAAACACCATATATTTT

j_gene: TRBJ2-2
v_gene: TRBV5-6
d_gene: TRBD1
abundance: few
CDR3aa: CASSLQGANTGELFF
CDR3nt: TGTGCCAGCAGCTTACAGGGGGCGAACACCGGGGAGCTGTTTTTT

j_gene: TRBJ2-3
v_gene: TRBV7-2
d_gene: TRBD2
abundance: NA
CDR3aa: CASSPELAGSTDTQYF
CDR3nt: TGTGCCAGCAGCCCTGAGCTAGCGGGGAGCACAGATACGCAGTATTTT

j_gene: TRBJ2-3
v_gene: TRBV29-1
d_gene: TRBD2
abundance: NA
CDR3aa: CSVVSGGQREEWGDTQYF
CDR3nt: TGCAGCGTTGTATCGGGGGGTCAGCGGGAGGAATGGGGAGATACGCAGTATTTT

j_gene: TRBJ2-6
v_gene: TRBV28
d_gene: NA
abundance: NA
CDR3aa: CASSRGDGANVLTF
CDR3nt: TGTGCCAGCAGTAGAGGGGATGGGGCCAACGTCCTGACTTTC

j_gene: TRBJ2-2
v_gene: TRBV2
d_gene: NA
abundance: NA
CDR3aa: CASKNDGTGELFF
CDR3nt: TGTGCCAGCAAGAATGACGGAACCGGGGAGCTGTTTTTT

j_gene: TRBJ2-5
v_gene: TRBV10-3
d_gene: NA
abundance: NA
CDR3aa: CAISGSTGGGRQETQYF
CDR3nt: TGTGCCATCAGTGGATCTACCGGTGGGGGGAGGCAAGAGACCCAGTACTTC

j_gene: TRBJ2-5
v_gene: TRBV5-4
d_gene: TRBD2
abundance: NA
CDR3aa: CASSLGGLAAQETQYF
CDR3nt: TGTGCCAGCAGCTTGGGAGGGCTAGCGGCCCAAGAGACCCAGTACTTC

j_gene: TRBJ2-3
v_gene: TRBV7-2
d_gene: TRBD2
abundance: once
CDR3aa: CASSLSGRWTDTQYF
CDR3nt: TGTGCCAGCAGCTTAAGCGGGAGGTGGACAGATACGCAGTATTTT

j_gene: TRBJ2-4
v_gene: TRBV5-1
d_gene: TRBD1
abundance: NA
CDR3aa: CASSSGQGNIQYF
CDR3nt: TGCGCCAGCAGCTCTGGACAGGGAAACATTCAGTACTTC

j_gene: TRBJ2-7
v_gene: TRBV7-8
d_gene: TRBD1
abundance: NA
CDR3aa: CASSPRTGYSYEQYF
CDR3nt: TGTGCCAGCAGCCCCCGGACAGGGTACTCCTACGAGCAGTACTTC

j_gene: TRBJ2-2
v_gene: TRBV27
d_gene: TRBD1
abundance: NA
CDR3aa: CASSPGQHTGELFF
CDR3nt: TGTGCCAGCAGTCCGGGACAGCACACCGGGGAGCTGTTTTTT

j_gene: TRBJ2-5
v_gene: TRBV5-4
d_gene: NA
abundance: NA
CDR3aa: CASSPNGLQETQYF
CDR3nt: TGTGCCAGCAGCCCGAATGGGCTCCAAGAGACCCAGTACTTC

j_gene: TRBJ1-1
v_gene: TRBV5-1
d_gene: TRBD1
abundance: NA
CDR3aa: CASSLAKVGTGGTEAFF
CDR3nt: TGCGCCAGCAGCTTGGCGAAAGTCGGGACAGGAGGCACTGAAGCTTTCTTT

j_gene: TRBJ2-4
v_gene: TRBV4-2
d_gene: NA
abundance: NA
CDR3aa: CASSQEGTPRGNIQYF
CDR3nt: TGTGCCAGCAGCCAGGAAGGGACTCCTCGTGGGAACATTCAGTACTTC

j_gene: TRBJ1-1
v_gene: TRBV29-1
d_gene: NA
abundance: few
CDR3aa: CSVEGLNTEAFF
CDR3nt: TGCAGCGTTGAGGGTTTGAACACTGAAGCTTTCTTT

j_gene: TRBJ1-1
v_gene: TRBV2
d_gene: TRBD1
abundance: NA
CDR3aa: CASRGQGATEAFF
CDR3nt: TGTGCCAGCAGGGGACAGGGGGCGACTGAAGCTTTCTTT

j_gene: TRBJ2-3
v_gene: TRBV10-3
d_gene: NA
abundance: NA
CDR3aa: CAISPGPSGTDTQYF
CDR3nt: TGTGCCATCAGTCCTGGGCCCAGTGGGACAGATACGCAGTATTTT

j_gene: TRBJ2-2
v_gene: TRBV19
d_gene: NA
abundance: NA
CDR3aa: CASSIGPLKGAGELFF
CDR3nt: TGTGCCAGTAGTATTGGTCCCCTGAAGGGGGCCGGGGAGCTGTTTTTT

j_gene: TRBJ1-1
v_gene: TRBV1
d_gene: NA
abundance: NA
CDR3aa: CTSSPDRDRGANTEAFF
CDR3nt: TGCACCAGCAGCCCAGACCGGGACAGGGGGGCAAACACTGAAGCTTTCTTT

j_gene: TRBJ1-5
v_gene: TRBV7-2
d_gene: NA
abundance: NA
CDR3aa: CASSLGVISNQPQHF
CDR3nt: TGTGCCAGCAGCTTAGGCGTCATTAGCAATCAGCCCCAGCATTTT